The 23 T cell receptor beta chains listed next were all sequenced from one sample in a study of control samples from healthy donors and cancer patients (dated by TCRdb to the early 2020s). Library prep was done by the immunoSEQ multiplex PCR assay. Imported from immuneACCESS, the table was reduced by TCRdb to in-frame sequences with V and J called. These copies leave out some clones; in studies compared against another copy, an unresolved V gene accounts for under half, and the cause of the remainder is not known. The sample records about 40,000 clones, roughly 92% of which are singletons. Of the sample, around 3.9% is held by the ten largest clones. The source material was blood. The source is a woman between 50 and 59 years old in good health.

This clone was seen more than once but under ten times. The CDR3 nucleotides read TGTGCCAGCAGCTTACAGGTTGCAACTAATGAAAAACTGTTTTTT. As protein: CASSLQVATNEKLFF. The chain carries TRBV11-2 and TRBJ1-4; D is ambiguous. The germline gives CDR1 SGHAT, CDR2 FQNNGV. V dropped 2 bases and J dropped 0 bases, with 7 bases sitting between them. CDR3 size: 15 residues.

The chain carries TRBV7-2 and TRBJ1-2, with D unclear. V dropped 7 bases and J dropped 0 bases, with 15 bases sitting between them. Germline-derived CDR1 and CDR2 are SGHTA and FQGNSA. The CDR3 spans 15 residues. Here the CDR3 DNA reads TGTGCCAGCACCCCTCAAGTGGGAGCTAACTATGGCTACACCTTC. Its translation: CASTPQVGANYGYTF.

The rearrangement links TRBV6-2 or TRBV6-3 to TRBJ1-5, with D unresolved. V was cut by 2 bases and J by 8 bases, with 10 bases left in between. Germline V CDR1 and CDR2: MNHEY, SVGEGT. This CDR3 region has 13 residues. The CDR3 DNA reads TGTGCCAGCAGTTACGCTGGGATGAAGCCCCAGCATTTT. This codes for CASSYAGMKPQHF.

The CDR3 sequence: CASSGETSGQQETQYF. CDR3 nucleotides: TGTGCCAGCAGTGGGGAGACTAGCGGCCAACAAGAGACCCAGTACTTC. V and J are TRBV2 and TRBJ2-5; 9 bases are shared with TRBD2. The CDR3 has 16 amino acids. The germline V gene has CDR1 SNHLY and CDR2 FYNNEI. V lost 4 bases and J lost 2; bases outside the gene matches: 8. The entire variable domain, with the rest obtained from reference TRBV2 and TRBJ2-5, is as follows: EPEVTQTPSHQVTQMGQEVILRCVPISNHLYFYWYRQILGQKVEFLVSFYNNEISEKSEIFDDQFSVERPDGSNFTLKIRSTKLEDSAMYFCASSGETSGQQETQYFGPGTRLLVL.

This clone turned up a few times. The chain couples TRBV14 to TRBJ1-6; no clear D. The CDR3 sequence is 13 residues long. Trimming stripped 2 bases from V and 7 bases from J, with 6 bases between. CDR1 and CDR2 (germline): SGHDN, FVKESK. The CDR3 sequence: CASSQILNSPLHF. CDR3 nucleotide sequence: TGTGCCAGCAGCCAAATTTTAAATTCACCCCTCCACTTT.

This sequence joins TRBV28 and TRBJ2-7, with D possibly TRBD2 on 7 matching bases. The CDR3 loop spans 13 amino acids. Between the trimmed V and J ends, which lost 7 bases and 4 bases, there was a span of 14 bases. Germline V lookup: CDR1 MDHEN, CDR2 SYDVKM. The CDR3 region has the DNA TGTGCCAGCACCCCCGGGGGGCGGTACGAGCAGTACTTC. It encodes CASTPGGRYEQYF.

The rearrangement links TRBV9 to TRBJ1-3; 8 bases agree with TRBD1. CDR1 and CDR2 (germline): SGDLS, YYNGEE. The V and J ends lost 3 bases and 3 bases, in that order; junction bases with no gene match: 2. This CDR3 comprises 14 residues. CDR3 in amino acids: CASSEQGGGNTIYF. CDR3 nucleotides: TGTGCCAGCAGCGAACAGGGGGGTGGAAACACCATATATTTT. The whole variable domain, remainder taken from reference TRBV9 and TRBJ1-3, is DSGVTQTPKHLITATGQRVTLRCSPRSGDLSVYWYQQSLDQGLQFLIQYYNGEERAKGNILERFSAQQFPDLHSELNLSSLELGDSALYFCASSEQGGGNTIYFGEGSWLTVV.

The chain uses TRBV9 and TRBJ1-2; 8 bases line up with TRBD1. The CDR3 runs 14 residues. Germline CDR1 and CDR2: SGDLS and YYNGEE. V shed 9 bases, J shed 8 bases, and the junction held 15 bases outside the gene matches. This CDR3 reads CATGQGLDDMGYTF. CDR3 nucleotide sequence: TGTGCCACCGGACAGGGCTTAGACGATATGGGCTACACCTTC.

V usage is TRBV19 and J usage is TRBJ1-5, with 7 bases that match TRBD1. CDR3 length equals 14 residues. J lost 7 bases, V lost 1 base, and 4 bases had no gene match. The germline V gene encodes CDR1 LNHDA and CDR2 SQIVND (reference sequence). The CDR3 reads CASSIAGGQQPQHF. The CDR3 bases are TGTGCCAGTAGTATAGCAGGGGGGCAACAGCCCCAGCATTTT.

Remarks on this clone: This likely comes from a read error, as the CDR3 has no conserved phenylalanine or tryptophan at its end. The limits of the CDR3 on the DNA are not certain, so only TCRdb's listed CDR3 is given. This rearrangement joins TRBV3-1 (or the pseudogene TRBV3-2) to TRBJ1-2; TRBD1 reflects the table's D call only, with no check against the DNA. Germline loops: CDR1 LGHDT, CDR2 YNNKEL (reference sequence). The CDR3 is 13 residues long, counting both termini. The CDR3 loop reads CASSQEAPNRARA.

The chain joins TRBV7-2 to TRBJ2-7; 7 positions agree with TRBD2. Germline CDR1 SGHTA, CDR2 FQGNSA. V was pared by 4 bases and J by 1 base, with 7 bases of the junction left unmatched. The CDR3 sequence is 15 residues long. The CDR3 is CASSSFLGGSYEQYF. The DNA of the CDR3 is TGTGCCAGCAGCTCCTTCCTCGGGGGGTCCTACGAGCAGTACTTC.

This clone was counted a single time. The V and J genes are TRBV15 and TRBJ2-4; TRBD1 aligns across 9 bases. With 5 bases clipped from V and 6 bases from J, the junction kept 11 bases outside the gene matches. The CDR3 length is 16 residues. Germline CDR1 reads LNHNV; CDR2 reads YYDKDF (reference sequence). CDR3 nucleotide sequence: TGTGCCACCAGCCGACTTGAGGGACAGGGAAGAAACATTCAGTACTTC. It is translated as CATSRLEGQGRNIQYF.

The chain employs TRBV4-3 and TRBJ1-4; D remains ambiguous. The CDR3 is 17 residues long. Trimming stripped 0 bases from V and 4 bases from J, with 15 bases between. Germline-derived CDR1 and CDR2 are LGHNA and YSLEER. CDR3 in DNA: TGCGCCAGCAGCCAAGATCGGCACCTATCCGTTAATGAAAAACTGTTTTTT. It specifies CASSQDRHLSVNEKLFF.

This clone has only one observation. The chain is built from TRBV11-2 and TRBJ1-2; D unclear. There are 14 residues in the CDR3. Germline CDR1 reads SGHAT; CDR2 reads FQNNGV. Trimming left V 5 bases short and J 7 bases short, with 17 bases between. CDR3 sequence: CASSPGQGRIGYTF. The CDR3, as DNA: TGTGCCAGCAGCCCCGGGCAAGGGAGAATTGGCTACACCTTC.

The V and J genes are TRBV6-6 and TRBJ2-1; D possibly matches TRBD1 or TRBD2 (6 bases each). The V end lost 5 bases, the J end lost 0 bases, and 20 bases lay between the germline ends. The CDR3 has 18 residues. Germline loops: CDR1 MNHNY, CDR2 SVGAGI (reference sequence). In DNA form, the CDR3 reads TGTGCCAGCAGTCCCCCTCCCTGGAGGGGGAGCTCCTACAATGAGCAGTTCTTC. This sequence encodes CASSPPPWRGSSYNEQFF.

This chain joins TRBV5-1 and TRBJ1-2; no definite D call. CDR1 SGHRS and CDR2 YFSETQ come from the germline V gene. V was pared by 1 base and J by 7 bases, with 8 bases between. The CDR3 totals 12 residues. This CDR3 is CASSLSGPGYTF. As DNA, the CDR3 is TGCGCCAGCAGCTTGTCTGGGCCTGGCTACACCTTC.

Here the CDR3 DNA reads TGTGCCAGCAGCAAAGATGAGGGAGGGTCCATGAAGGGGCAGTACTTC. The encoded protein is CASSKDEGGSMKGQYF. V and J are TRBV21-1 and TRBJ2-7; the table's D call, TRBD2, was not checked against the DNA. TRBV21-1 is a pseudogene. This CDR3 comprises 16 residues.

The chain uses TRBV28 and TRBJ2-3; no firm D call. CDR1 and CDR2 from the germline V gene are MDHEN and SYDVKM. The CDR3 length is 13 residues. V gave up 6 bases and J gave up 7 bases, with 14 bases separating them. The CDR3 region is CASRGRVSNTQYF. The DNA for the CDR3 is TGTGCCAGCAGGGGCAGAGTATCGAATACGCAGTATTTT.

This chain links TRBV4-1 with TRBJ1-2, with D unclear. Germline V gene data show CDR1 as MGHRA and CDR2 as YSYEKL. The CDR3 totals 21 residues. V lost 4 bases and J 1 base, leaving 31 bases between the germline ends. CDR3 nucleotide sequence: TGCGCCAGCAGCCCCAATCAAGGACCGACCGTTTCTCTAGCTGGTAACTATGGCTACACCTTC. Encoded protein: CASSPNQGPTVSLAGNYGYTF.

The chain is built from TRBV6-5 and TRBJ1-4; no clear D gene. The CDR3 is made up of 15 amino acids. Per the germline V gene, CDR1 is MNHEY and CDR2 is SVGAGI. The V gene lost 4 bases and the J gene lost 4 bases, with 13 bases spanning the gap. The CDR3 nucleotides are TGTGCCAGCAGTTCCCTATCGGACCTTAATGAAAAACTGTTTTTT. It specifies CASSSLSDLNEKLFF.

In nucleotides, the CDR3 is TGTGCCTGGGGTCGAGGAAGGGGGGCAATCGATGAGCAGTTCTTC. Translation: CAWGRGRGAIDEQFF. The chain uses TRBV30 and TRBJ2-1; D might be TRBD1 or TRBD2, each matching 6 bases. The CDR3 contains 15 residues. Germline V gene data show CDR1 as GTSNPN and CDR2 as SVGIG (reference sequence). V was trimmed by 5 bases and J by 8 bases, leaving 22 bases between them.

This clone was observed a single time. The V and J genes are TRBV29-1 and TRBJ1-1; D remains ambiguous. V was cut by 0 bases and J by 5 bases, with 16 bases left in between. CDR3 size: 15 residues. Germline CDR1 and CDR2: SQVTM and ANQGSEA. The CDR3 sequence: CSVEDWSPVGTEAFF. The CDR3, as DNA: TGCAGCGTTGAAGATTGGTCTCCGGTGGGGACTGAAGCTTTCTTT.

This rearrangement joins TRBV2 to TRBJ1-4; D gene unclear. There are 15 residues in the CDR3. Germline CDR1 and CDR2: SNHLY and FYNNEI. V gave up 7 bases and J gave up 0 bases, with 12 bases separating them. CDR3 sequence reads: CASTPRSTTNEKLFF. The CDR3 DNA is TGTGCCAGCACACCACGATCCACAACTAATGAAAAACTGTTTTTT. The whole variable domain, remainder taken from reference TRBV2 and TRBJ1-4, is EPEVTQTPSHQVTQMGQEVILRCVPISNHLYFYWYRQILGQKVEFLVSFYNNEISEKSEIFDDQFSVERPDGSNFTLKIRSTKLEDSAMYFCASTPRSTTNEKLFFGSGTQLSVL.